This T cell receptor beta chain was obtained from a study of T cell responses to AZD1222 COVID-19 vaccine. About the study: Both about-4-week and about-12-week second-dose recipients were combined.

Clones were read by immunoSEQ multiplex PCR, and TCRdb kept only the in-frame ones, dropping some. The sample lists 130,000 to 150,000 clones; about 91% were seen once. Notes on the study in general: CD4 TCRs linked to vaccination spanned spike, dominating at 160-218 and 743-854. Clonal diversity was possibly underestimated; the donors were predominantly white British and more often female.

In regard to this clone: Its antigen is still unknown. The sample carries other DNA sequences with the same CDR3.

CDR1 is GTSNPN, CDR2 SVGIG, per germline (reference sequence). The V and J ends lost 0 bases and 2 bases respectively, with 5 bases between them. The CDR3 contains 13 residues. The specimen comprised peripheral blood, sampled on day 0 of AZD1222 vaccination. This TCR was recovered from an adult in good health. This sequence joins TRBV30 and TRBJ1-5; tentative D call: TRBD1 (5 bases). CDR3 DNA: TGTGCCTGGAGTGTACAGGGCAATCAGCCCCAGCATTTT. The encoded protein is CAWSVQGNQPQHF.